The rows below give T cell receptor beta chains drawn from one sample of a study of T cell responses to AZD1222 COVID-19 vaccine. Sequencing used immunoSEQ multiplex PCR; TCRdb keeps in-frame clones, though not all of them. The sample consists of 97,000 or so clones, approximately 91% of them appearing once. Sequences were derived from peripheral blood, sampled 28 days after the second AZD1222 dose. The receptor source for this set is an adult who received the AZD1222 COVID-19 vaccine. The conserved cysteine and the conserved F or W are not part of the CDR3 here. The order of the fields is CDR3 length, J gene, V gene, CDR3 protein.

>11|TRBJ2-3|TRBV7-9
ASSPGSTDTQY
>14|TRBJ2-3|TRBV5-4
ASSLAQRSSTDTQY
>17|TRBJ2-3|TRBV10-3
AISGVSSKSGTSTDTQY
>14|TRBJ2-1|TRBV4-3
ASSQDLGGKYNEQF
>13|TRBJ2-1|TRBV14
ASSQNTLGFNEQF
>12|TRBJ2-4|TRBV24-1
ATSPEGAKNIQY
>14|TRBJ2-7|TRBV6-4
ASRPSDQQGTYEQY
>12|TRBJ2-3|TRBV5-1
ASSSGTSTDTQY
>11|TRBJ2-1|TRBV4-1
ASSLAGGNEQF
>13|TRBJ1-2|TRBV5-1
ASSARPQGANGYT
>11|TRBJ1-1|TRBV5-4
ASSPGPRPEAF
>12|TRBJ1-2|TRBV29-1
SVGRMTIDYGYT
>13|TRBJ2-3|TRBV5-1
ASSMTSISTDTQY
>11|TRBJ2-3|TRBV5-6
ASSLTATDTQY
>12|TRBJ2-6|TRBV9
ASTREAGANVLT
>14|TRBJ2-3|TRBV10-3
AISDGGRSPTDTQY
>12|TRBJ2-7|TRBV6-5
ASSRLAGKYEQY
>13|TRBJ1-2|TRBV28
ASSFRGRGNYGYT
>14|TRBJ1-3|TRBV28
ASSLIRGLSGNTIY
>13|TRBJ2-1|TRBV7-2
ASSVGQGSYNEQF
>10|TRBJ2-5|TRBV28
ASSGGLLTQY
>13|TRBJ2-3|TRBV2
ASSGTSTSRGAQY
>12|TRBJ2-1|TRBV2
ASRPGLSGNEQF
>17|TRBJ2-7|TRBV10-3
AISDIAGLAGGRPYEQY
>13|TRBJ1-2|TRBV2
ASSGPYRGNYGYT
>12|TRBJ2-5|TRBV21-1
ASSKERGGETQY